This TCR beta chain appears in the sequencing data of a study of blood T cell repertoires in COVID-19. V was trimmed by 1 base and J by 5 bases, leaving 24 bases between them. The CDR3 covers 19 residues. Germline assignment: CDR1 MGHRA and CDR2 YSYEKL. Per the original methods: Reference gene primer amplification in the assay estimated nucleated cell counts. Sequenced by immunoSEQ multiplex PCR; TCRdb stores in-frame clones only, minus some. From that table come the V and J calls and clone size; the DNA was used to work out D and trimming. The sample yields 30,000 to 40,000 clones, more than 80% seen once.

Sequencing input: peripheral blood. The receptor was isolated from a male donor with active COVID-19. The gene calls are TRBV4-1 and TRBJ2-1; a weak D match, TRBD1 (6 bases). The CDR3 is CASSQVILVTTGRDNEQFF. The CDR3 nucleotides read TGCGCCAGCAGCCAAGTAATATTGGTAACGACAGGACGGGACAATGAGCAGTTCTTC.